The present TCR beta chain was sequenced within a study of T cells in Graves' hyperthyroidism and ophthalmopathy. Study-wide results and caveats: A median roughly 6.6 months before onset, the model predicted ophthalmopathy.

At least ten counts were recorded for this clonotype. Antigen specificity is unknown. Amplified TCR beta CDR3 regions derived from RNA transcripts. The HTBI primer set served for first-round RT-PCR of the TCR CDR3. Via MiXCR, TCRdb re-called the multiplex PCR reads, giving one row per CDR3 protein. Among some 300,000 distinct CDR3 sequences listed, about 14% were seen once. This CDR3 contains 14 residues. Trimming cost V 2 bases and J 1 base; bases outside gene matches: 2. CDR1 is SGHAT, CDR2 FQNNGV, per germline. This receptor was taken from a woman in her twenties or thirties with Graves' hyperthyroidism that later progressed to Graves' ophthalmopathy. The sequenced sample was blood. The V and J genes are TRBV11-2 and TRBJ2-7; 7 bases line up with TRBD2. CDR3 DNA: TGTGCCAGCAGCTTACCGGGACTATCCTACGAGCAGTACTTC. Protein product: CASSLPGLSYEQYF.